A single sample gave rise to the 2 T cell receptor beta chains below, sequenced in a study of blood T cell repertoires in COVID-19. Assay: immunoSEQ multiplex PCR; the TCRdb copy retains only in-frame clones and omits some. The sample contains approximately 220,000 clones, approximately 83% of which appear only once. Material for sequencing was peripheral blood. The source is a woman between 55 and 75 years old with acute or convalescent COVID-19.

The genes are TRBV10-3 and TRBJ1-1; 10 nucleotides agree with TRBD1. The germline V gene encodes CDR1 ENHRY and CDR2 SYGVKD. Germline trimming cut 6 bases from V and 5 bases from J; bases unmatched to any gene: 9. The CDR3 totals 15 residues. The CDR3 DNA reads as TGTGCCATCAGACGATCCCGGGACAGGGGAACTGAAGCTTTCTTT. This codes for CAIRRSRDRGTEAFF.

CDR3 region: CASSSGQGAYEQYF. In nucleotides, the CDR3 is TGCGCCAGCAGCTCGGGACAGGGGGCCTACGAGCAGTACTTC. This chain joins TRBV5-1 and TRBJ2-7; TRBD1 agrees at 11 bases. V dropped 3 bases and J dropped 2; count of bases not matched to a gene: 1. Germline-derived CDR1 and CDR2 are SGHRS and YFSETQ. The CDR3 spans 14 residues.